This TCR beta chain was captured by sequencing in a study of cytomegalovirus exposure and HLA in healthy donors. Study results and limitations: Compared with the roughly 700-donor mean, an Asian-associated ancestry cluster reportedly had fewer N-insertions, according to a later analysis. Specificity for CMV antigens was confirmed in vitro for a few of the CMV-associated chains.

Worth noting for this clone: Its antigen is not known.

Germline trimming cut 2 bases from V and 2 bases from J; bases unmatched to any gene: 5. Germline lookup yields CDR1 MNHEY and CDR2 SVGAGI. The CDR3 consists of 16 residues. Primers included in the PCR were 60 Vbeta and 13 Jbeta primers. Sequenced by immunoSEQ multiplex PCR; TCRdb stores in-frame clones only, minus some. The sample carries fewer than 200,000 clones, 68% recorded once. The source of this sequence is a man aged 45-65 years in good health and CMV-seronegative. Sequencing was carried out using PBMCs. The chain has TRBV6-5 and TRBJ1-2, with TRBD1 identical over 10 bases. The CDR3 nucleotides read TGTGCCAGCAGTTACGCCTCGGGACAGGGGAACTATGGCTACACCTTC. Translating it yields CASSYASGQGNYGYTF.